This is a list of T cell receptor beta chains from one sample in a study of Graves' ophthalmopathy and Graves' hyperthyroidism. TCRdb reprocessed the multiplex PCR reads with MiXCR, giving one entry per CDR3 protein. The top ten clones hold roughly 11% of a sample with around 1,000,000 distinct CDR3 sequences, approximately 35% of them seen once. Sequenced material: peripheral blood or thyroid tissue (not recorded which). Receptors were obtained from an adult man with Graves' hyperthyroidism. Each CDR3 is given with its conserved first and last residue. D genes are given only for firm matches. The size entry is marked missing in some rows and otherwise reads once, few, many or a size class.

j_call v_call clone_size d_call cdr3_nt cdr3_aa
TRBJ2-5 TRBV29-1 few TRBD2 TGCAGCGTATCGGGACTAGCGGGAGTGGGGACCCAGTACTTC CSVSGLAGVGTQYF
TRBJ2-6 TRBV15 . . TGTGCCACCAGCAGCCAGGCAGGGGACAACGTCCTGACTTTC CATSSQAGDNVLTF
TRBJ2-7 TRBV10-3 many . TGTGCCATCAGTCCACCGGGACAAACCTACGAGCAGTACTTC CAISPPGQTYEQYF
TRBJ1-4 TRBV12-3/TRBV12-4 many . TGTGCCAGCAGTTTCATCCCAGGGTCCGGTGAAAAACTGTTTTTT CASSFIPGSGEKLFF
TRBJ1-6 TRBV25-1 . TRBD1 TGTGCTACGGTGGGACAGGGGTTGAACTCACCCCTCCACTTT CATVGQGLNSPLHF
TRBJ1-5 TRBV20-1 . TRBD1 TGCAGTGCTAGAGGGAAACAACCCGGGACAGGGACTTATAGCAATCAGCCCCAGCATTTT CSARGKQPGTGTYSNQPQHF
TRBJ2-5 TRBV11-3 many . TGTGCCAGCAGCTTGGGGAGCACGGGAACAGAGACCCAGTACTTC CASSLGSTGTETQYF
TRBJ1-2 TRBV20-1 . . TGCAGTGCAACGCAATCGGGGCAAGGCTATGGCTACACCTTC CSATQSGQGYGYTF
TRBJ2-7 TRBV19 many . TGTGCCAGTAGTAGCGGACGGACCTACGAGCAGTACTTC CASSSGRTYEQYF
TRBJ2-5 TRBV7-9 once . TGTGCCAGCAGCCTCGGATCAGGGGTGCAGACCCAGAACTTC CASSLGSGVQTQNF
TRBJ1-3 TRBV24-1 many . TGTGCCACCAGGGACAGCGCTGGAAACACCATATATTTT CATRDSAGNTIYF
TRBJ2-7 TRBV5-1 . . TGCGCCAGCAGCTTGCCCCGGGACGGAAACTTCTACGAGCAGTACTTC CASSLPRDGNFYEQYF
TRBJ2-7 TRBV6-2/TRBV6-3 . . TGTGCCAGCAGCCATGGGTTCAGTGAGCAGTACTTC CASSHGFSEQYF
TRBJ2-7 TRBV11-2 many . TGTGCCAGCAGCCTCAACAGGGATCCCACCTACGAGCAGTACTTC CASSLNRDPTYEQYF